The table lists the clone carrying this TCR beta chain with a few counts. Its target is not known. This specimen comes from a study of T-cell memory formation after mild COVID-19. Whole-study context: Most TCR clusters belonged to a single donor.

5'RACE primed from the constant segment yielded TCR alpha and TCR beta cDNA libraries bearing sample barcodes and UMIs. TCRdb re-called the 5' RACE reads through MiXCR, storing one row per CDR3 protein. Of roughly 110,000 distinct CDR3 sequences listed, roughly 12% are singletons. V gave up 3 bases and J gave up 2 bases, with 7 bases separating them. The CDR3 spans 13 residues. Regarding the study as a whole: CD4+ contracting clones lay mainly in CM and EM, CD8+ ones in EMRA. Pre-infection memory held some responding clones, suggesting pre-existing cross-reactive T cells responded.

The sequencing input was PBMCs or a T cell subset sorted from them (not recorded which). The V call is TRBV12-3 or TRBV12-4, the J call TRBJ1-2; D gene uncertain. The sequence was obtained from an adult woman who had mild COVID-19 (a few samples of this study predate the infection). Cell type and time point are not known. The CDR3 region is CASSFSPNYGYTF. CDR3 nucleotide sequence: TGTGCCAGCAGTTTTAGCCCGAACTATGGCTACACCTTC.